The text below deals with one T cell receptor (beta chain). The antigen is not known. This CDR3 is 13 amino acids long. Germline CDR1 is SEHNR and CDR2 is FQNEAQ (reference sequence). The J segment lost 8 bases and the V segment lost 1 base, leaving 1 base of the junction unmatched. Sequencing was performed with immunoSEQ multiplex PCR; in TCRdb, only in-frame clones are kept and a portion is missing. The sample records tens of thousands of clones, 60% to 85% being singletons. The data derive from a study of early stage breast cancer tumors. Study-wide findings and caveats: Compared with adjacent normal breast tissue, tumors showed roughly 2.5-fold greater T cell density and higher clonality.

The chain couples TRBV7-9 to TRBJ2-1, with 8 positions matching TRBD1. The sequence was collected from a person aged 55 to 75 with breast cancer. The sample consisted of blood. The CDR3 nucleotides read TGTGCCAGCAGCTTAGGGACAGGGTATGAGCAGTTCTTC. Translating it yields CASSLGTGYEQFF.